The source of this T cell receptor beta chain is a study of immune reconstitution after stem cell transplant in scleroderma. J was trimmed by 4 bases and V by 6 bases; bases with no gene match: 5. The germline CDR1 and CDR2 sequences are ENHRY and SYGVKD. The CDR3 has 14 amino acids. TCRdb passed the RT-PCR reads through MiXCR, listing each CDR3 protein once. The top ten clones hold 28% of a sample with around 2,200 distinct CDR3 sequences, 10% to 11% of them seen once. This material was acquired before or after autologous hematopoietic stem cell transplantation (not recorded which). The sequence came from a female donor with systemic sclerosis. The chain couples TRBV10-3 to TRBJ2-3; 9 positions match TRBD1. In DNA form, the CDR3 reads TGTGCCATCAGCCGGGACAGGGCACCAGATACGCAGTATTTT. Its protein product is CAISRDRAPDTQYF.